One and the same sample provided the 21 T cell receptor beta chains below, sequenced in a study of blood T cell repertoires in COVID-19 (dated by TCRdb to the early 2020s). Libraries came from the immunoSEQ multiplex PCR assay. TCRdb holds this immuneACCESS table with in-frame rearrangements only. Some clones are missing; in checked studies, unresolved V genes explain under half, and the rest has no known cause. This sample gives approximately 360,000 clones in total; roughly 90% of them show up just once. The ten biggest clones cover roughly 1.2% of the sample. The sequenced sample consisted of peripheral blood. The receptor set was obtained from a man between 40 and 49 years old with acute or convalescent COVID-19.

The CDR3 region has the DNA TGTGCTAGTGGTTTGGCGACGACCGGGACAGACTACGAGCAGTACTTC. Translating gives CASGLATTGTDYEQYF. This chain links TRBV12-5 with TRBJ2-7; 7 positions agree with TRBD1. Germline loops: CDR1 LGHNT, CDR2 FRNRAP. CDR3 length: 16 residues. V lost 1 base, J lost 3 bases, and 9 bases stayed unmatched.

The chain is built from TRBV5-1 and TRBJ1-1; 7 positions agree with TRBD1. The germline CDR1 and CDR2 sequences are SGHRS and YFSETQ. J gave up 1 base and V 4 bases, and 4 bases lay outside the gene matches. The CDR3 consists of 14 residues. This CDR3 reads CASSTGESNTEAFF. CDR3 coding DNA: TGCGCCAGCAGCACAGGGGAGTCGAACACTGAAGCTTTCTTT.

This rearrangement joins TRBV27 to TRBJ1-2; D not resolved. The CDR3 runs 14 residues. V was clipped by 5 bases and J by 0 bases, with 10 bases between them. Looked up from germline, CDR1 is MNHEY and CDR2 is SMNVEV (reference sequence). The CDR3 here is CASSADGANYGYTF. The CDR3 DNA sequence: TGTGCCAGCAGTGCCGACGGAGCTAACTATGGCTACACCTTC.

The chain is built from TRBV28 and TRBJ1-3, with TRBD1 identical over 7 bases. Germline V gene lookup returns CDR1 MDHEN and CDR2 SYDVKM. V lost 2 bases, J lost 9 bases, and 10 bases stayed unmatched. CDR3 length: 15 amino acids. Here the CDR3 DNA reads TGTGCCAGCAGTTTACAACAGGGGAATCGGGGCACCATATATTTT. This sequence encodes CASSLQQGNRGTIYF.

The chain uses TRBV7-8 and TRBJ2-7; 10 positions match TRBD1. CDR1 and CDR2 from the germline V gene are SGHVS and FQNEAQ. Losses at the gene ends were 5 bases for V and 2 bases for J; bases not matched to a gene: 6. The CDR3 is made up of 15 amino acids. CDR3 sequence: CASSKVGQGPYEQYF. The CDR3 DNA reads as TGTGCCAGCAGCAAAGTGGGACAGGGGCCCTACGAGCAGTACTTC.

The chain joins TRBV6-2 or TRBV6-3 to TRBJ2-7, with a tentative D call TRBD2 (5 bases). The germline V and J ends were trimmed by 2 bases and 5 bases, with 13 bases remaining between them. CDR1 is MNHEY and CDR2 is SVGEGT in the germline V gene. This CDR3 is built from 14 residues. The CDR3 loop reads CASSYPRVGDEQYF. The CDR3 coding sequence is TGTGCCAGCAGTTACCCGAGGGTTGGCGACGAGCAGTACTTC.

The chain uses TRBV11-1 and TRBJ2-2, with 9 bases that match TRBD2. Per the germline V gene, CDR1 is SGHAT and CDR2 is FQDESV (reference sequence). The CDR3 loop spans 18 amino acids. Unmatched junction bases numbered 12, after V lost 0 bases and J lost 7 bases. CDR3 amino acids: CASSLAPKLAGTIGELFF. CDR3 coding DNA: TGTGCCAGCAGCTTAGCGCCGAAGCTAGCGGGAACGATCGGGGAGCTGTTTTTT.

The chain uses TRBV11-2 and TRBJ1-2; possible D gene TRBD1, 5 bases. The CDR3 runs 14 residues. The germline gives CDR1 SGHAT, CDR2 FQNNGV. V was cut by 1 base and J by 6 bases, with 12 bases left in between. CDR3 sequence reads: CASSLGRQGNGYTF. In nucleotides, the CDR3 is TGTGCCAGCAGCTTAGGCAGGCAGGGAAATGGCTACACCTTC.

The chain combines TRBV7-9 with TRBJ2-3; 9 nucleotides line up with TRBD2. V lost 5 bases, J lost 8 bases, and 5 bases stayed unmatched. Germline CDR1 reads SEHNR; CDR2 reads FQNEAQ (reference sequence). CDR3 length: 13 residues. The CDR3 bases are TGTGCCAGCAGCGACCAAGCGGGGGGTACGCAGTATTTT. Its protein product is CASSDQAGGTQYF.

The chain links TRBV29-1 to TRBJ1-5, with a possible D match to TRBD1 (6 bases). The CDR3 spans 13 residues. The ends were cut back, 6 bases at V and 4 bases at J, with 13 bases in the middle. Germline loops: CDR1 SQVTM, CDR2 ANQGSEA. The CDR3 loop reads CSVKGGTNQPQHF. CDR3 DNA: TGCAGCGTGAAAGGGGGTACTAATCAGCCCCAGCATTTT.

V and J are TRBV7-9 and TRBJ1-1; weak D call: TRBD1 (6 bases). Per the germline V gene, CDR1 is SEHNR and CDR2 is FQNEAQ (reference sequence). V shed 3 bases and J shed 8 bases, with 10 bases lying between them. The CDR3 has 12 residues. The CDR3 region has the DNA TGTGCCAGCAGCTTCTCCGGACAGGAAGCTTTCTTT. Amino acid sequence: CASSFSGQEAFF.

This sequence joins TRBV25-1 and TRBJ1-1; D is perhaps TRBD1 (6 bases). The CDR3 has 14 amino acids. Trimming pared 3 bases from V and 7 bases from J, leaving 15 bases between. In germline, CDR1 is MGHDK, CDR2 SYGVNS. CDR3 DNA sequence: TGTGCCAGCAGTGAGCGGGGGCGGGTGCTTGAAGCTTTCTTT. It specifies CASSERGRVLEAFF.

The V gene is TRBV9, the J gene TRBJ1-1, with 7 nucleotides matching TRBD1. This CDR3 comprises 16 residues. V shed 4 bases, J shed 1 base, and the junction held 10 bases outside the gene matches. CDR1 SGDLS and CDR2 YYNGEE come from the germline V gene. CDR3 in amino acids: CASSQNPTGWNTEAFF. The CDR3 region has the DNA TGTGCCAGCAGCCAAAACCCGACAGGGTGGAACACTGAAGCTTTCTTT.

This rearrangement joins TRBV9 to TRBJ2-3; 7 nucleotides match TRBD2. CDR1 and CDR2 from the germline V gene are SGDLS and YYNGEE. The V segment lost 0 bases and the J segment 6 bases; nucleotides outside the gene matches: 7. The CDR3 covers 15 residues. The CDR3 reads CASSVEGGSGDTQYF. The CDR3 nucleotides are TGTGCCAGCAGCGTAGAGGGAGGGTCCGGGGATACGCAGTATTTT.

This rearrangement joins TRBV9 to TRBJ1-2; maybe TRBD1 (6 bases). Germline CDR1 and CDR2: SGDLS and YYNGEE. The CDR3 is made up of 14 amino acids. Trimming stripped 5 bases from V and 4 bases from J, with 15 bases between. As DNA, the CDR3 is TGTGCCAGCAGGGGGACACAAGACCCCTATGGCTACACCTTC. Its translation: CASRGTQDPYGYTF.

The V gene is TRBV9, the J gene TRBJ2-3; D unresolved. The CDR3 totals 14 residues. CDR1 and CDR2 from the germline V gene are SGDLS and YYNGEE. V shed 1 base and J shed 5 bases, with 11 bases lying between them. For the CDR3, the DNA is TGTGCCAGCAGCGTATCTCCCCGCGGAGATACGCAGTATTTT. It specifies CASSVSPRGDTQYF.

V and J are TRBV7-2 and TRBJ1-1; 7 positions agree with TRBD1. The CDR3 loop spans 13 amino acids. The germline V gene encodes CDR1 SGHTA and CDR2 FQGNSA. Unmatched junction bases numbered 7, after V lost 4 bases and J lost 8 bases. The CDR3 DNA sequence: TGTGCCAGCAGCTCGGACAGGCTATTGGAAGCTTTCTTT. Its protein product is CASSSDRLLEAFF.

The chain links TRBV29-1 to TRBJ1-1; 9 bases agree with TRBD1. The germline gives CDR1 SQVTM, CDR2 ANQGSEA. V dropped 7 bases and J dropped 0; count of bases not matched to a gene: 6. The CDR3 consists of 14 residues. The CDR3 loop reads CSGWTGAMNTEAFF. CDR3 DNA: TGCAGCGGGTGGACAGGGGCGATGAACACTGAAGCTTTCTTT.

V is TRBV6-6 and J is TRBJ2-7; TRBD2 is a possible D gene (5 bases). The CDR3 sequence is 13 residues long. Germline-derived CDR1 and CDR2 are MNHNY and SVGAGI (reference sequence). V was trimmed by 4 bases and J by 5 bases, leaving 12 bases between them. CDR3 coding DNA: TGTGCCAGCAGTTCCTCCGAGGGAAACGAGCAGTACTTC. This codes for CASSSSEGNEQYF.

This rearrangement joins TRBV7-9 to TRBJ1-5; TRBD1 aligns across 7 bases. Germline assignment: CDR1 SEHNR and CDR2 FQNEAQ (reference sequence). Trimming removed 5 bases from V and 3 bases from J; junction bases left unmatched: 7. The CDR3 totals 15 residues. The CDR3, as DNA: TGTGCCAGCAGCCGAGGGGACAGCCACAATCAGCCCCAGCATTTT. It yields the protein CASSRGDSHNQPQHF.

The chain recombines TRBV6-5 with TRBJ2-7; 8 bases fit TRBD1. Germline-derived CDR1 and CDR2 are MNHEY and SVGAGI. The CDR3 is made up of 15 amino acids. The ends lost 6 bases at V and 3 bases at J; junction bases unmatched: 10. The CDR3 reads CASRRSGGEVYEQYF. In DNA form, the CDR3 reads TGTGCCAGCAGGCGATCAGGGGGCGAAGTCTACGAGCAGTACTTC.